The entry below describes one TCR beta chain. The antigen is not known. The data were produced by immunoSEQ multiplex PCR, yet TCRdb's version contains in-frame clones alone and is incomplete. The sample records 100,000 or so clones, approximately 88% being singletons. The entry originates in a study of T cell responses to AZD1222 COVID-19 vaccine. Notes on the study in general: Spike-specific TCRs gained breadth and depth after people received two AZD1222 doses. Just 5 to 7 AZD1222 recipients tested seropositive at baseline. Vaccine-associated CD4 TCRs spanned spike, dominant at 160-218 and 743-854.

The germline V and J ends were trimmed by 0 bases and 2 bases, with 16 bases remaining between them. The CDR3 is 17 residues long. Germline V gives CDR1 LGHDT, CDR2 YNNKEL (reference sequence). Sequences were derived from peripheral blood, sampled on day 0 of AZD1222 vaccination. This chain joins TRBV3-1 (or the pseudogene TRBV3-2) and TRBJ1-2; D call uncertain. The receptor comes from an adult in good health. The CDR3 sequence is CASSQEGWALGNYGYTF. The CDR3 bases are TGTGCCAGCAGCCAAGAAGGGTGGGCTCTGGGGAACTATGGCTACACCTTC.